This entry is about one T cell receptor (beta chain). These data come from a study of identical twins. Trimming cost V 2 bases and J 3 bases, with 8 bases left between them. This CDR3 region has 13 residues. Germline loops: CDR1 SGHKS, CDR2 YYEKEE (reference sequence). TCRdb redid the calling of the 5' RACE reads with MiXCR, one entry per CDR3 protein. Among over 550,000 distinct CDR3 sequences listed, roughly 7.2% were seen once. The same data also contributed to another study, on yellow fever vaccine responses in identical twins.

The receptor comes from a woman aged 18 to 35 in good health. Sequencing was performed on PBMCs. The rearrangement links TRBV5-5 to TRBJ1-1; D is unresolved. The CDR3 spells CASSFFVYTEAFF. As DNA, the CDR3 is TGTGCCAGCAGCTTTTTCGTGTACACTGAAGCTTTCTTT.